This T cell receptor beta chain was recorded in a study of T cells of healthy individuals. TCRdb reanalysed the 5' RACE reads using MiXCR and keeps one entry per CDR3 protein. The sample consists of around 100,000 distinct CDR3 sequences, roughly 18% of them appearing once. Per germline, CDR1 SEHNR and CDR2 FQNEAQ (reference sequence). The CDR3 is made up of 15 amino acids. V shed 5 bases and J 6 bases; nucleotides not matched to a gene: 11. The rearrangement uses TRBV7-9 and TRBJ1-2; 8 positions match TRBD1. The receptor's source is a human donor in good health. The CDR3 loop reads CASSPILDRADGYTF. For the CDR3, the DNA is TGTGCCAGCAGCCCAATCCTGGACAGGGCAGATGGCTACACCTTC. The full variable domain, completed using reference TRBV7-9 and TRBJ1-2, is DTGVSQNPRHKITKRGQNVTFRCDPISEHNRLYWYRQTLGQGPEFLTYFQNEAQLEKSRLLSDRFSAERPKGSFSTLEIQRTEQGDSAMYLCASSPILDRADGYTFGSGTRLTVV.